A single sample gave rise to the 28 T cell receptor beta chains below, sequenced in a study of human T cells and chemical hapten exposure (dated by TCRdb to the early 2020s). According to the study, the label for this sample's time point signals: patch test 2, 6 weeks after DPC sensitization. The treatment or condition label here, explained by the study, means: therapeutic diphenylcyclopropenone sensitization with weekly scalp DPC. Libraries were made using RACE. TCRdb lists the instrument as NextSeq 500. TCRdb reran the public reads through fastp at Q25 and MiXCR, keeping productive beta chains. Records with the same CDR3 protein are collapsed into one entry carrying the most frequent genes and DNA. For this sample there are tens of thousands of distinct CDR3 sequences; 9.5% to 12% appear just once. The ten largest clones capture about 2% of the sample. The material was whole blood, obtained in connection with sensitization to the hapten diphenylcyclopropenone (DPC). The receptors come from a man aged 35-49 years with alopecia areata. Some clones in this sample may be carry-over from other donors' samples.

This clonotype was counted only a few times. Here the CDR3 DNA reads TGTGCCAGCCGCCGGGACAGGGGGCGGGCAATCACAGATACGCAGTATTTT. Protein: CASRRDRGRAITDTQYF. The genes are TRBV7-2 and TRBJ2-3, with TRBD1 matching over 12 bases. Germline values: CDR1 SGHTA, CDR2 FQGNSA. The CDR3 totals 17 residues. V trimming: 8 bases; J trimming: 2 bases; junction bases outside the gene matches: 11.

This clonotype was picked up many times. The chain joins TRBV3-1 to TRBJ1-5; D possibly corresponds to TRBD1 (6 bases). CDR1 is LGHDT and CDR2 is YNNKEL in the germline V gene (reference sequence). This CDR3 region has 15 residues. The germline V and J ends were trimmed by 3 bases and 3 bases, with 12 bases remaining between them. For the CDR3, the DNA is TGTGCCAGCAGCCAGGAACAGGGACCCAATCAGCCCCAGCATTTT. Translating it yields CASSQEQGPNQPQHF.

CDR3 DNA sequence: TGTGCCAGCAGTTTCCGGGAGGCCTACAATGAGCAGTTCTTC. The encoded protein is CASSFREAYNEQFF. The genes are TRBV28 and TRBJ2-1, with 7 bases identical to TRBD2. Germline V lookup: CDR1 MDHEN, CDR2 SYDVKM. This CDR3 comprises 14 residues. V shed 3 bases and J 2 bases; nucleotides not matched to a gene: 1.

This clonotype was found a few times. V usage is TRBV11-3 and J usage is TRBJ1-3; no clear D. This CDR3 has 13 amino acids. From germline, CDR1 is SGHNT and CDR2 YENEEA. Trimming removed 0 bases from V and 7 bases from J, with 7 bases in between. The CDR3 DNA sequence: TGTGCCAGCAGCTTAGATATTATGAACACCATATATTTT. Its protein product is CASSLDIMNTIYF.

The V call is TRBV5-4, the J call TRBJ2-3, with D unresolved. V was cut by 0 bases and J by 0 bases, with 8 bases left in between. Germline assignment: CDR1 SGHNT and CDR2 YYREEE (reference sequence). The CDR3 runs to 15 residues. CDR3 amino acids: CASSLGSRSTDTQYF. As DNA, the CDR3 is TGTGCCAGCAGCTTGGGCTCCCGAAGCACAGATACGCAGTATTTT.

This clonotype was observed a few times. This chain uses TRBV16 with TRBJ2-7; 13 nucleotides agree with TRBD2. This CDR3 has 17 residues. V dropped 4 bases and J dropped 0; count of bases not matched to a gene: 6. Germline assignment: CDR1 KGHSY and CDR2 FQNENV. DNA for the CDR3: TGTGCCAGCAGCCCCGGACTAGCGGGAGTGTCCTCCTACGAGCAGTACTTC. Encoded protein: CASSPGLAGVSSYEQYF.

Ten or more counts support this clonotype. The rearrangement joins TRBV29-1 to TRBJ2-1; unclear D gene. Germline V lookup: CDR1 SQVTM, CDR2 ANQGSEA. The V end lost 4 bases, the J end lost 9 bases, and 7 bases lay between the germline ends. CDR3 size: 10 residues. The CDR3 loop is CSVARGEQFF. CDR3 in DNA: TGCAGCGTTGCCCGCGGTGAGCAGTTCTTC.

This clonotype appeared many times. The rearrangement links TRBV6-5 to TRBJ1-6; TRBD1 agrees at 7 bases. Germline loops: CDR1 MNHEY, CDR2 SVGAGI. The CDR3 has 13 amino acids. V shed 8 bases, J shed 5 bases, and the junction held 3 bases outside the gene matches. CDR3 in DNA: TGTGCCAGCGTCGGACAGGATAATTCACCCCTCCACTTT. Translating gives CASVGQDNSPLHF.

The rearrangement joins TRBV20-1 to TRBJ2-5, with 15 bases that match TRBD2. With V trimmed by 2 bases and J by 5 bases, 12 bases remained unmatched. This CDR3 is built from 18 residues. The germline CDR1 and CDR2 sequences are DFQATT and SNEGSKA (reference sequence). CDR3 sequence: CSARYPGLAGGPEETQYF. In DNA, the CDR3 is TGCAGTGCTAGATATCCCGGACTAGCGGGAGGGCCGGAGGAGACCCAGTACTTC.

This clonotype has ten or more counts. The chain links TRBV7-2 to TRBJ1-1, with D possibly TRBD1 on 5 matching bases. CDR3 length equals 15 residues. Trimming took 4 bases from V and 1 from J, leaving 13 bases between them. Germline CDR1 reads SGHTA; CDR2 reads FQGNSA. The CDR3 bases are TGTGCCAGCAGCTCAAATTACGGGGGGAACACTGAAGCTTTCTTT. Amino acids: CASSSNYGGNTEAFF. Based on the CDR3 plus reference TRBV7-2 and TRBJ1-1, the full variable domain is GAGVSQSPSNKVTEKGKDVELRCDPISGHTALYWYRQSLGQGLEFLIYFQGNSAPDKSGLPSDRFSAERTGGSVSTLTIQRTQQEDSAVYLCASSSNYGGNTEAFFGQGTRLTVV.

This clonotype was seen only a few times. V usage is TRBV12-5 and J usage is TRBJ2-3; D possibly corresponds to TRBD2 (7 bases). The germline CDR1 and CDR2 sequences are LGHNT and FRNRAP. The CDR3 runs to 14 residues. Deletions cut 4 bases from V and 2 bases from J, with 10 bases between. CDR3 DNA: TGTGCTAGTGGTTCGGGGGGCCCCACAGATACGCAGTATTTT. This translates into CASGSGGPTDTQYF. Filled out from reference TRBV12-5 and TRBJ2-3, the complete variable domain reads DARVTQTPRHKVTEMGQEVTMRCQPILGHNTVFWYRQTMMQGLELLAYFRNRAPLDDSGMPKDRFSAEMPDATLATLKIQPSEPRDSAVYFCASGSGGPTDTQYFGPGTRLTVL.

This clonotype was picked up a small number of times. V usage is TRBV4-1 and J usage is TRBJ1-1; 9 nucleotides agree with TRBD1. The CDR3 runs 16 residues. The germline CDR1 and CDR2 sequences are MGHRA and YSYEKL. V lost 0 bases to trimming and J lost 5 bases; unmatched junction nucleotides: 7. This CDR3 reads CASSQDGTGIRTEAFF. Written as DNA, the CDR3 is TGCGCCAGCAGCCAAGATGGGACAGGGATTCGGACTGAAGCTTTCTTT.

This clonotype has at least ten counts. The chain uses TRBV7-6 and TRBJ2-3, with 8 bases matching TRBD2. V lost 3 bases to trimming and J lost 4 bases; unmatched junction nucleotides: 6. The CDR3 extends over 15 amino acids. The germline V gene has CDR1 SGHVS and CDR2 FNYEAQ. The CDR3 spells CASSLGLVASDTQYF. The CDR3 DNA sequence: TGTGCCAGCAGCTTGGGACTAGTTGCATCAGATACGCAGTATTTT.

This clonotype was seen a single time. The V and J genes are TRBV5-1 and TRBJ2-3, with D uncertain. The CDR3 extends over 14 amino acids. V shed 2 bases and J shed 1 base, with 8 bases lying between them. Per the germline V gene, CDR1 is SGHRS and CDR2 is YFSETQ. DNA for the CDR3: TGCGCCAGCAGCTTCAAGCTAGGCACAGATACGCAGTATTTT. This gives the protein CASSFKLGTDTQYF.

The chain joins TRBV10-3 to TRBJ1-2; 12 nucleotides line up with TRBD1. The germline CDR1 and CDR2 sequences are ENHRY and SYGVKD. After removal of 0 bases from V and 7 bases from J, the junction contained 9 bases not matched to a gene. The CDR3 consists of 17 residues. CDR3 sequence: CAISESLPGQGAAGYTF. CDR3 nucleotide sequence: TGTGCCATCAGTGAGTCCTTACCGGGACAGGGGGCGGCTGGCTACACCTTC.

This clonotype was seen at least ten times. The chain employs TRBV6-2 or TRBV6-3 and TRBJ2-6; D might be TRBD2 (6 bases). From germline, CDR1 is MNHEY and CDR2 SVGEGT. The CDR3 totals 15 residues. V lost 6 bases and J lost 1, with 10 bases in between. This CDR3 reads CASSPGGSGANVLTF. The CDR3 region has the DNA TGTGCCAGCAGCCCCGGAGGGTCTGGGGCCAACGTCCTGACTTTC.

This clonotype was recorded many times. The rearrangement uses TRBV2 and TRBJ1-2; 7 bases agree with TRBD1. Trimming removed 6 bases from V and 1 base from J; junction bases left unmatched: 2. This CDR3 comprises 13 residues. The germline V gene encodes CDR1 SNHLY and CDR2 FYNNEI. The CDR3 DNA follows: TGTGCCAGCAGGGACAGGTTTAACTATGGCTACACCTTC. It yields the protein CASRDRFNYGYTF.

This clonotype turned up a few times. Here the CDR3 DNA reads TGTGCCAGCAGCTCTGTAGGGGGCCGGAAGTACTTC. Its translation is CASSSVGGRKYF. The chain recombines TRBV7-8 with TRBJ2-7; 7 bases map to TRBD1. Germline V gene sequence: CDR1 SGHVS, CDR2 FQNEAQ. This CDR3 has 12 amino acids. With V trimmed by 4 bases and J by 11 bases, 8 bases remained unmatched. The complete variable domain, with remaining parts taken from reference TRBV7-8 and TRBJ2-7, reads GAGVSQSPRYKVAKRGQDVALRCDPISGHVSLFWYQQALGQGPEFLTYFQNEAQLDKSGLPSDRFFAERPEGSVSTLKIQRTQQEDSAVYLCASSSVGGRKYFGPGTRLTVT.

The chain couples TRBV7-2 to TRBJ2-3; 12 positions match TRBD1. CDR1 and CDR2 (germline): SGHTA, FQGNSA. This CDR3 is 17 amino acids long. Unmatched junction bases numbered 6, after V lost 1 base and J lost 4 bases. Written as DNA, the CDR3 is TGTGCCAGCAGCTTAGTGGGACAGGGGGCGCTTTCAGATACGCAGTATTTT. It is translated as CASSLVGQGALSDTQYF.

This clonotype was detected only a few times. The chain combines TRBV10-3 with TRBJ1-1; D is possibly TRBD1 (5 bases). This CDR3 contains 16 residues. Per germline, CDR1 ENHRY and CDR2 SYGVKD. Trimming shortened V by 4 bases and J by 0 bases, and 15 bases separated the two germline ends. The chain's CDR3 is CAISVVDSAMNTEAFF. In DNA, the CDR3 is TGTGCCATCAGTGTCGTCGACAGCGCAATGAACACTGAAGCTTTCTTT.

The chain couples TRBV6-2 or TRBV6-3 to TRBJ2-2, with D perhaps matching TRBD1 or TRBD2 (6 bases each). Trimming removed 6 bases at V and 4 bases at J, with 12 bases between. From germline, CDR1 is MNHEY and CDR2 SVGEGT. The CDR3 is 14 amino acids. The CDR3 spells CASRRLGGTGELFF. The CDR3, as DNA: TGTGCCAGCAGGAGACTAGGGGGCACCGGGGAGCTGTTTTTT.

The gene calls are TRBV12-3 or TRBV12-4 and TRBJ2-2; perhaps TRBD2 as D (6 bases). V lost 5 bases and J lost 4, with 11 bases in between. The CDR3 has 14 amino acids. DNA for the CDR3: TGTGCCAGCAGTCGAATGGGGGGCACCGGGGAGCTGTTTTTT. This translates into CASSRMGGTGELFF.

The chain links TRBV14 to TRBJ2-7, with unresolved D. The CDR3 contains 14 residues. The germline CDR1 and CDR2 sequences are SGHDN and FVKESK. Between the trimmed V and J ends, which lost 0 bases and 5 bases, there was a span of 11 bases. CDR3 amino acids: CASSQELGFDEQYF. For the CDR3, the DNA is TGTGCCAGCAGCCAAGAATTAGGGTTCGACGAGCAGTACTTC.

This clonotype was counted at least ten times. The chain uses TRBV18 and TRBJ1-4, with D unclear. The germline CDR1 and CDR2 sequences are KGHSH and LQKENI. This CDR3 region has 14 residues. V was shortened by 6 bases and J by 3 bases, with 11 bases between the two germline ends. The CDR3 nucleotides are TGTGCCAGCTCTCTGGACGTATCTAATGAAAAACTGTTTTTT. It is translated as CASSLDVSNEKLFF.

The table lists this clonotype with a few counts. V is TRBV6-2 or TRBV6-3 and J is TRBJ2-1, with D perhaps matching TRBD2 (6 bases). Germline V CDR1 and CDR2: MNHEY, SVGEGT. V was clipped by 10 bases and J by 12 bases, with 22 bases between them. CDR3 length equals 13 residues. CDR3 in DNA: TGTGCCACCTCGGACTCCCTGGCGCGGGGGCAGTTCTTC. This sequence encodes CATSDSLARGQFF.

This clonotype was seen more than once but under ten times. This chain joins TRBV12-3 or TRBV12-4 and TRBJ2-3; TRBD2 agrees at 13 bases. The CDR3 runs 18 residues. The J segment lost 3 bases and the V segment lost 1 base, leaving 7 bases of the junction unmatched. The CDR3 region is CASSLGTSGSRGTDTQYF. CDR3 coding DNA: TGTGCCAGCAGTTTAGGGACTAGCGGGAGCCGGGGGACAGATACGCAGTATTTT.

This clonotype showed up many times. The chain employs TRBV20-1 and TRBJ1-4; 7 bases are a match to TRBD1. With V trimmed by 6 bases and J by 8 bases, 12 bases remained unmatched. This CDR3 is built from 14 residues. Germline V lookup: CDR1 DFQATT, CDR2 SNEGSKA (reference sequence). The CDR3 is CSAQNRGFDEKLFF. The CDR3 nucleotides read TGCAGTGCACAAAACAGGGGTTTTGACGAAAAACTGTTTTTT.

V usage is TRBV12-3 or TRBV12-4 and J usage is TRBJ1-3; the D gene is possibly TRBD1 (6 bases). This CDR3 is 15 amino acids long. V shed 4 bases and J shed 4 bases, with 14 bases lying between them. This chain's CDR3 is CASSSQGGEGNTIYF. The DNA of the CDR3 is TGTGCCAGCAGTTCACAGGGAGGAGAAGGAAACACCATATATTTT.